A single T cell receptor (beta chain) is shown here with its context. Antigen: not known. TCRdb itself ran the RT-PCR reads through MiXCR, one entry per CDR3 protein. The data contain about 520,000 distinct CDR3 sequences, roughly 23% of them singletons. V gave up 6 bases and J gave up 4 bases; unmatched junction bases: 7. CDR3 size: 14 residues. Germline CDR1 and CDR2: SGHTA and FQGNSA. This entry belongs to a study of response to subunit inactivated influenza vaccine. Study-level findings and limits: Each seasonal influenza vaccination, the authors suggested, recruits few new T cells.

Sequencing used CD4+ T cells sorted from PBMCs, obtained around 5 days after vaccination. V usage is TRBV7-2 and J usage is TRBJ2-5; 8 bases fit TRBD1. This receptor was identified in a man over 45 who received an inactivated influenza vaccine. Written as DNA, the CDR3 is TGTGCCAGCAGTCCGAGGACAGGGTCAGAGACCCAGTACTTC. Its translation: CASSPRTGSETQYF.